These T cell receptor beta chains were read from a single sample in a study of blood T cell repertoires in COVID-19. Sequencing was performed with immunoSEQ multiplex PCR; in TCRdb, only in-frame clones are kept and a portion is missing. The table includes 150,000 to 200,000 clones, about 85% detected once. Material: peripheral blood. Receptors originate from a woman aged 60-75 years with acute or convalescent COVID-19. Both conserved end residues are part of each CDR3. The order of the fields is J gene, V gene, clone size, D gene, CDR3 DNA, CDR3 protein. The D gene is left open where the match is weak. Clone sizes are given selectively: once, few, many, or a class where the clone is expanded.

j_call: TRBJ1-1; v_call: TRBV5-6; clone_size: .; d_call: .; cdr3_nt: TGTGCCAGCAGCTTGTACCCGGGCGGGATCACTGAAGCTTTCTTT; cdr3_aa: CASSLYPGGITEAFF
j_call: TRBJ1-5; v_call: TRBV30; clone_size: .; d_call: .; cdr3_nt: TGTGCTGTCGACAGAGATAGCAATCAGCCCCAGCATTTT; cdr3_aa: CAVDRDSNQPQHF
j_call: TRBJ2-1; v_call: TRBV27; clone_size: .; d_call: TRBD2; cdr3_nt: TGTGCCAGCAGTCGTCAGACTAGCGGCCATTACAATGAGCAGTTCTTC; cdr3_aa: CASSRQTSGHYNEQFF
j_call: TRBJ2-1; v_call: TRBV27; clone_size: .; d_call: .; cdr3_nt: TGTGCCAGCAGCCCTGCAGGGTTGGTGTGGTACAATGAGCAGTTCTTC; cdr3_aa: CASSPAGLVWYNEQFF
j_call: TRBJ1-6; v_call: TRBV6-5; clone_size: few; d_call: .; cdr3_nt: TGTGCCGCCACCTCACAGAATAATTCACCCCTCCACTTT; cdr3_aa: CAATSQNNSPLHF
j_call: TRBJ1-2; v_call: TRBV3-1/TRBV3-2; clone_size: .; d_call: .; cdr3_nt: TGTGCCAGCACCCAACGAGAGGGAAAGGGCGACTACACCTTC; cdr3_aa: CASTQREGKGDYTF
j_call: TRBJ1-1; v_call: TRBV12-3/TRBV12-4; clone_size: .; d_call: .; cdr3_nt: TGTGCCAGCAGGATGACAGCGGGCACTGAAGCTTTCTTT; cdr3_aa: CASRMTAGTEAFF
j_call: TRBJ2-7; v_call: TRBV7-3; clone_size: .; d_call: TRBD2; cdr3_nt: TGTGCCAGCAGCCCTCCCGGGGGGAACGAGCAGTACTTC; cdr3_aa: CASSPPGGNEQYF
j_call: TRBJ1-2; v_call: TRBV6-1; clone_size: .; d_call: .; cdr3_nt: TGTGCCAGCAGTGAAGCAGGGGTGTATGGCTACACCTTC; cdr3_aa: CASSEAGVYGYTF
j_call: TRBJ2-2; v_call: TRBV7-2; clone_size: .; d_call: TRBD2; cdr3_nt: TGTGCCAGCAGCCATACCGGACTAGCTAGTCCCGGGGAGCTGTTTTTT; cdr3_aa: CASSHTGLASPGELFF
j_call: TRBJ1-6; v_call: TRBV24-1; clone_size: .; d_call: .; cdr3_nt: TGTGCCACCAGTGAAGGAGTTAATTCACCCCTCCACTTT; cdr3_aa: CATSEGVNSPLHF
j_call: TRBJ2-2; v_call: TRBV2; clone_size: .; d_call: TRBD2; cdr3_nt: TGTGCCAGCAGTGAAGGGACTAGCGGCACCGGGGAGCTGTTTTTT; cdr3_aa: CASSEGTSGTGELFF
j_call: TRBJ1-1; v_call: TRBV3-1/TRBV3-2; clone_size: .; d_call: .; cdr3_nt: TGTGCCAGCAGCCTTCAGGGAGGGGACGTGGCTTTCTTT; cdr3_aa: CASSLQGGDVAFF
j_call: TRBJ2-2; v_call: TRBV6-6; clone_size: .; d_call: TRBD2; cdr3_nt: TGTGCCAGCAGTCCAGTCCTAGCGGGGACCGGGGAGCTGTTTTTT; cdr3_aa: CASSPVLAGTGELFF
j_call: TRBJ2-3; v_call: TRBV27; clone_size: .; d_call: .; cdr3_nt: TGTGCCAGCAGTCCCAACACAGATACGCAGTATTTT; cdr3_aa: CASSPNTDTQYF
j_call: TRBJ1-1; v_call: TRBV5-1; clone_size: .; d_call: .; cdr3_nt: TGCGCCAGCAGCTTGGGCACAGGGAACACTGAAGCTTTCTTT; cdr3_aa: CASSLGTGNTEAFF
j_call: TRBJ2-7; v_call: TRBV5-4; clone_size: .; d_call: TRBD2; cdr3_nt: TGTGCCAGCAGCTCTAGACTAGCGGGACAGGACTACGAGCAGTACTTC; cdr3_aa: CASSSRLAGQDYEQYF
j_call: TRBJ1-5; v_call: TRBV19; clone_size: .; d_call: .; cdr3_nt: TGTGCCAGTAGCCTTACCTATCAGGGTAATCAGCCCCAGCATTTT; cdr3_aa: CASSLTYQGNQPQHF
j_call: TRBJ2-7; v_call: TRBV7-9; clone_size: .; d_call: .; cdr3_nt: TGTGCCAGCAGCCGGGCGGGGTCCTACGAGCAGTACTTC; cdr3_aa: CASSRAGSYEQYF
j_call: TRBJ2-3; v_call: TRBV11-3; clone_size: .; d_call: .; cdr3_nt: TGTGCCAGCAGCTTACTAGAGACAGGCACAGATACGCAGTATTTT; cdr3_aa: CASSLLETGTDTQYF
j_call: TRBJ2-3; v_call: TRBV5-1; clone_size: .; d_call: .; cdr3_nt: TGCGCCAGCAGCTTGCGGGACACCACAGATACGCAGTATTTT; cdr3_aa: CASSLRDTTDTQYF
j_call: TRBJ2-7; v_call: TRBV27; clone_size: .; d_call: TRBD2; cdr3_nt: TGTGCCAGCAGTTCTTCCGGGACTAGGGGCTACGAGCAGTACTTC; cdr3_aa: CASSSSGTRGYEQYF
j_call: TRBJ2-1; v_call: TRBV3-1/TRBV3-2; clone_size: .; d_call: .; cdr3_nt: TGTGCCAGCAGCCAAGGGATAGCGCAGGCTATAGACAATGAGCAGTTCTTC; cdr3_aa: CASSQGIAQAIDNEQFF
j_call: TRBJ2-1; v_call: TRBV19; clone_size: .; d_call: .; cdr3_nt: TGTGCCAGTAGTATTGGCGGGACCTACAATGAGCAGTTCTTC; cdr3_aa: CASSIGGTYNEQFF
j_call: TRBJ1-2; v_call: TRBV27; clone_size: .; d_call: .; cdr3_nt: TGTGCCAGCAGTCTTACGGGAGGGGGGATATATGGCTACACCTTC; cdr3_aa: CASSLTGGGIYGYTF
j_call: TRBJ1-2; v_call: TRBV18; clone_size: .; d_call: .; cdr3_nt: TGTGCCAGCTCACCTGCGAACGGCTACACCTTC; cdr3_aa: CASSPANGYTF
j_call: TRBJ1-1; v_call: TRBV3-1/TRBV3-2; clone_size: .; d_call: .; cdr3_nt: TGTGCCAGCAGCCTCATCGGTCAGGGCTCTGAAGCTTTCTTT; cdr3_aa: CASSLIGQGSEAFF
j_call: TRBJ2-7; v_call: TRBV28; clone_size: once; d_call: .; cdr3_nt: TGTGCCAGCAGTTTACCAGGGCTGGACTCCTACGAGCAGTACTTC; cdr3_aa: CASSLPGLDSYEQYF
j_call: TRBJ1-2; v_call: TRBV27; clone_size: .; d_call: .; cdr3_nt: TGTGCCAGCAGTTCCGGTGGGGGAGGGAAAGGGCTCTATGGCTACACCTTC; cdr3_aa: CASSSGGGGKGLYGYTF
j_call: TRBJ1-1; v_call: TRBV7-2; clone_size: .; d_call: .; cdr3_nt: TGTGCCAGCAGCCAACATATGAACACTGAAGCTTTCTTT; cdr3_aa: CASSQHMNTEAFF
j_call: TRBJ2-7; v_call: TRBV7-9; clone_size: .; d_call: .; cdr3_nt: TGTGCCAGCAGCTTAGAAAGACAGTGGGGCATGAACTTC; cdr3_aa: CASSLERQWGMNF
j_call: TRBJ2-7; v_call: TRBV6-5; clone_size: .; d_call: TRBD2; cdr3_nt: TGTGCCAGCAGAGCGGGATCGACCTACGAGCAGTACTTC; cdr3_aa: CASRAGSTYEQYF
j_call: TRBJ1-2; v_call: TRBV28; clone_size: .; d_call: .; cdr3_nt: TGTGCCAGCGAGCGGGGAAACTATGGCTACACCTTC; cdr3_aa: CASERGNYGYTF
j_call: TRBJ1-2; v_call: TRBV5-1; clone_size: .; d_call: .; cdr3_nt: TGCGCCAGCCTCCCGTATCCGGGACAATCCTATGGCTACACCTTC; cdr3_aa: CASLPYPGQSYGYTF
j_call: TRBJ2-4; v_call: TRBV5-4; clone_size: .; d_call: TRBD1; cdr3_nt: TGTGCCAGCAGCTTGGGGGACAGGGGGACCCGCAAAAACATTCAGTACTTC; cdr3_aa: CASSLGDRGTRKNIQYF
j_call: TRBJ1-2; v_call: TRBV24-1; clone_size: .; d_call: TRBD1; cdr3_nt: TGTGCCACCAGTGGATTTGGGACAGGGAACCACTATGGCTACACCTTC; cdr3_aa: CATSGFGTGNHYGYTF
j_call: TRBJ1-6; v_call: TRBV18; clone_size: .; d_call: .; cdr3_nt: TGTGCCAGCTCACCAAAAACAGGTCTGGCTTCACCCCTCCACTTT; cdr3_aa: CASSPKTGLASPLHF
j_call: TRBJ1-1; v_call: TRBV18; clone_size: .; d_call: TRBD1; cdr3_nt: TGTGCCAGCTCACGACTTCTCCGGGACAGGATAACGAACACTGAAGCTTTCTTT; cdr3_aa: CASSRLLRDRITNTEAFF
j_call: TRBJ2-2; v_call: TRBV5-1; clone_size: .; d_call: .; cdr3_nt: TGCGCCAGCAGCTTGGGACAACCGAACACCGGGGAGCTGTTTTTT; cdr3_aa: CASSLGQPNTGELFF
j_call: TRBJ2-5; v_call: TRBV19; clone_size: .; d_call: .; cdr3_nt: TGTGCCAGTAGTATAGGCCGGTACCAAGAGACCCAGTACTTC; cdr3_aa: CASSIGRYQETQYF
j_call: TRBJ1-5; v_call: TRBV19; clone_size: .; d_call: TRBD1; cdr3_nt: TGTGCCAGTAGTACGGGACAGGGGGCGAGTCAGCCCCAGCATTTT; cdr3_aa: CASSTGQGASQPQHF
j_call: TRBJ1-5; v_call: TRBV5-8; clone_size: .; d_call: .; cdr3_nt: TGTGCCAGCAGCTTTCGGGGGACCCAGCATTTT; cdr3_aa: CASSFRGTQHF
j_call: TRBJ2-1; v_call: TRBV6-4; clone_size: .; d_call: .; cdr3_nt: TGTGCCAGCAGCTTAGACAGGACACGATACAATGAGCAGTTCTTC; cdr3_aa: CASSLDRTRYNEQFF
j_call: TRBJ1-5; v_call: TRBV28; clone_size: .; d_call: .; cdr3_nt: TGTGCCAGCAGGGGGGGGACAAGTCAGCCCCAGCATTTT; cdr3_aa: CASRGGTSQPQHF
j_call: TRBJ2-1; v_call: TRBV24-1; clone_size: .; d_call: .; cdr3_nt: TGTGCCACCAGTGATGTGCAGGGCGGTATCGATGAGCAGTTCTTC; cdr3_aa: CATSDVQGGIDEQFF
j_call: TRBJ1-2; v_call: TRBV29-1; clone_size: .; d_call: TRBD1; cdr3_nt: TGCAGCGTTGGGGGACAGGACTATGGCTACACCTTC; cdr3_aa: CSVGGQDYGYTF
j_call: TRBJ1-5; v_call: TRBV19; clone_size: .; d_call: .; cdr3_nt: TGTGCCAGTAGTCTCCCCCCAACAGGGCCCCAGCATTTT; cdr3_aa: CASSLPPTGPQHF
j_call: TRBJ1-1; v_call: TRBV30; clone_size: .; d_call: .; cdr3_nt: TGTGCTGTACGGAGGGTAAGTCCCGAGACTTTCTTT; cdr3_aa: CAVRRVSPETFF
j_call: TRBJ2-2; v_call: TRBV6-5; clone_size: .; d_call: TRBD2; cdr3_nt: TGTGCCAGCCGACTAGCGGGAGGGCCACACGGGGAGCTGTTTTTT; cdr3_aa: CASRLAGGPHGELFF
j_call: TRBJ1-1; v_call: TRBV21-1; clone_size: .; d_call: .; cdr3_nt: TGTGCCAGCAGCAAATATTCAGGGTTGGACACTGAAGCTTTCTTT; cdr3_aa: CASSKYSGLDTEAFF
j_call: TRBJ2-7; v_call: TRBV2; clone_size: .; d_call: TRBD2; cdr3_nt: TGTGCCAGCAGGGAGGTAGCGGGAACGGGCGAGCAGTACTTC; cdr3_aa: CASREVAGTGEQYF